The entry below gives a single T cell receptor beta chain sequence along with its context. Antigen specificity is unknown. Total RNA extracted from each sample amounted to at least 5.5 micrograms. There are 15 residues in the CDR3. With 4 bases removed from V and 3 bases from J, the gap between germline ends came to 14 bases. Germline V gene data show CDR1 as MNHEY and CDR2 as SVGEGT. The second PCR ran about 6 to 12 cycles with a sample-barcoded 5' primer and J-beta primers. Every single cDNA molecule received a tag from a template-switch adaptor with 12 random nucleotides. Using its own MiXCR run on the 5' RACE reads, TCRdb lists one record per CDR3 protein. Among about 730,000 distinct CDR3 sequences, roughly 41% were seen once, and the ten largest hold more than 20%. This sample is part of a study of blood T cells in healthy people across ages. Study summary: In model experiments, template switching was able to capture about one barcoded beta molecule for every two T cells that were present.

Findings and caveats of the study: Age advanced and TCR beta diversity per million T cells fell, roughly linearly.

This sequence originates from a woman aged 60-75 years in good health. Input material: blood. The genes are TRBV6-2 or TRBV6-3 and TRBJ2-3; D tentatively reads TRBD1 or TRBD2 (6 bases each). Here the CDR3 DNA reads TGTGCCAGCAGTTCACCGGGGGCGCGGACAGATACGCAGTATTTT. It translates to CASSSPGARTDTQYF.